What follows describes a single T cell receptor (beta chain). Its antigen is not yet known. Base qualities are not provided; no much larger clone lies one nucleotide away. The collaborating institutions used their own protocols to collect whole blood in K2EDTA tubes. For TCRbeta analysis, collaborators shipped samples as frozen whole blood, isolated PBMCs, or DNA extracted from either of those sample types. These data are taken from a study of blood T cell repertoires in COVID-19 (dated by TCRdb to the early 2020s). A note on the overall study: Collaborator samples came from the United States, Italy and Spain and covered acute and convalescent phases of COVID-19. The material from the prospective study consisted of cDNA or gDNA derived from T cells, B-cell-depleted T cells, or PBMCs. A freely available public database, intended as a resource for researchers studying the immune response to SARS-CoV-2, is where the repertoires were released. Subjects who had been exposed to COVID-19, were actively infected with it, or had recovered from it provided the deeply sampled blood TCRbeta repertoires that made up the dataset. The samples were drawn from two sources: the first 160 participants of the ongoing ImmuneRACE study, and 1,254 subjects contributed by 6 global collaborators. A de-identified subject ID, COVID-19 status, age in years and sex were almost always included in the sample metadata. Where HLA class I and class II types were available, the types were taken from metadata supplied by the sample provider, not from assay-based typing. Points the paper makes about the study in general: The amount of clinical and demographic metadata varied by source and participant and was provided uncurated.

TCRbeta CDR3 regions were amplified from genomic DNA using the immunoSEQ Assay, a bias-controlled multiplex PCR. In the paper's pipeline: The number of nucleated cells in each sample was estimated by amplification of reference gene primers within the assay. Sequence reads were collapsed and filtered to measure the absolute abundance of every unique TCRbeta CDR3 rearrangement. For each sample, productive Simpson clonality was calculated as the square root of Simpson's diversity index over productive rearrangements. The clones in this table, taken by TCRdb from immuneACCESS, are in-frame only. Not every clone is retained; where verified, under half of the shortfall comes from an unresolved V gene, and the cause of the rest is unknown. The D gene and trimming were derived from the DNA, and the V and J assignments and clone size from that table. This sample comprises 190,000 or so clones, around 90% of them detected only once. The ten largest clones take up approximately 6.7% of the sample.

This TCR derives from a man aged 40-49 years with acute or convalescent COVID-19. Sequenced sample: peripheral blood.

The DNA is as follows: TGTGCCAGCAGCTCAGCTAGCGGGGGAGGGTACGAGCAGTACTTC. It specifies CASSSASGGGYEQYF. The chain couples TRBV5-6 to TRBJ2-7; TRBD2 matches 10 bases in the middle. V loses 3 bases at its end and J loses 4 bases; junction bases beyond the gene matches: 7. The germline V gene encodes CDR1 SGHDT and CDR2 YYEEEE. The CDR3, from cysteine to phenylalanine, totals 15 residues. The retained sequence is limited to the CDR3, 45 bases, with the frame set at the first base.